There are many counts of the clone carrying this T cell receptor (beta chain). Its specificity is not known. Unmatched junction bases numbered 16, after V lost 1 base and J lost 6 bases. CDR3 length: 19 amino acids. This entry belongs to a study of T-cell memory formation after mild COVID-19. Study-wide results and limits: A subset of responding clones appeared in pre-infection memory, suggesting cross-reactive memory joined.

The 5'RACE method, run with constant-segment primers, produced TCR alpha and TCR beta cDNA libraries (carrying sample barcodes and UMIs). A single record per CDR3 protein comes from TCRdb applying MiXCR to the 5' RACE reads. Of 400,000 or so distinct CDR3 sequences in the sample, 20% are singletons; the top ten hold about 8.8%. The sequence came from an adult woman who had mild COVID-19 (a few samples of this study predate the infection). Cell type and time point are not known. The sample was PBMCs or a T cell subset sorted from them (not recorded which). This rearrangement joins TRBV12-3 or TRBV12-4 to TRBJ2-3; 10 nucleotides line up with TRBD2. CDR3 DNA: TGTGCCAGCAGTTTAGTACTTACTAGCGGGGACCCCTTCGGGGATACGCAGTATTTT. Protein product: CASSLVLTSGDPFGDTQYF.